This T cell receptor beta chain was recorded in a study of blood T cells in healthy people across ages (dated by TCRdb to between 2015 and 2017). Concerning the study at large: In model experiments, roughly one uniquely barcoded TCR beta cDNA molecule per two T cells was captured by template switching. The study measured age-related changes in TCR beta repertoire diversity using deep sequencing normalized with unique cDNA molecular identifiers. To avoid experimental bias, donors of different ages were randomly spread across the sequencing lanes. The donors were split into four age groups: young (average about 15 years), middle-aged (39), aged (approximately 60) and long-lived (roughly 77). The study analyzed two additional independent replicas of 1 million unique cDNA reads from the same blood draw for two donors, one aged 18 to 30 and one aged 80 or older.

The donors were roughly 39 Caucasian individuals from Russia, aged roughly 6 to 100 years, who were systemically healthy. Ten milliliters of peripheral blood were drawn from each donor into EDTA-treated Vacutainer tubes. Ficoll-Paque density-gradient centrifugation was used to isolate PBMCs, with at least 6.5 million per sample. Trizol reagent was used to extract total RNA from the PBMCs, yielding at least 5 micrograms per sample. For every donor, an aliquot of PBMCs went through flow cytometry to measure the percentages of naive CD45RAhigh/CD27high T cells. Remarks on this clonotype: Its antigen remains undetermined. The sample holds no much larger clone one base away, and base qualities are not on file.

Beyond this particular receptor, the publication reports: Donor CMV infection status was unknown, potentially confounding age-related changes in expanded clonotypes. Compared with the aged group, the long-lived group had more naive CD4+ T cells, fewer expanded clones and increased TCR diversity, a pattern suggesting age selection. Conclusive comparison of naive and antigen-experienced compartments was prevented by the profiling of bulk unsorted PBMCs. Estimates of total diversity from one million sequenced T cells were regarded as lower bounds and underestimates. There was a strong correlation between observed TCR beta diversity and the percentage of naive T cells measured by flow cytometry. Observed TCR beta diversity per million T cells fell roughly linearly with age, and a significant reduction was already apparent by age around 40.

The germline V gene (reference sequence) supplies CDR1 DFQATT and CDR2 SNEGSKA. The CDR3 covers 14 residues, taking in both the cysteine and the phenylalanine. Only the CDR3 DNA stays, 42 bases, in frame from base 1. Trimming removed 4 bases from V and 0 bases from J; the gene matches leave 3 bases unexplained. Libraries were constructed by 5' RACE. The instrument was an Illumina HiSeq 2500. A second PCR of about 6 to 11 cycles was performed with a sample-barcoded 5' primer and a J-beta primer mix. A template-switch 5' adaptor carrying 12 random nucleotides introduced a unique molecular identifier onto each TCR beta cDNA molecule. Each sample yielded at least 2.5 million CDR3-containing paired-end reads. All of the RNA was converted into first-strand cDNA using the Mint cDNA synthesis kit, with a TRBC-specific oligonucleotide serving as the primer. Following uracil-DNA glycosylase treatment, all cDNA underwent a first 18-cycle PCR with the universal primers M1SS and BC2_uni_R. Turning to the authors' computational methods: Normalization of each sample was performed by random selection of 1 million high-quality reads, each carrying a distinct molecular identifier. Reads sharing molecular identifiers were discarded rather than binned into consensus sequences. MiTCR, with a Q25 quality threshold and the strictest error-elimination algorithm, was used for CDR3 identification, clonotype clustering and error correction. A nonparametric unseen species model using Euler transformation provided a lower-bound estimate of total TCR beta diversity. TCRdb applied fastp at Q25 and MiXCR to the public reads, then kept only in-frame beta chains. Rows are combined by CDR3 protein, so each entry shows the most common genes and DNA. The V and J calls reflect TCRdb's pipeline rather than the authors' work. This sample holds 1.5 million to 1.9 million distinct CDR3 sequences; approximately 43% were observed only once. The ten largest clonotypes hold about 4% of the sample.

The rearranged segments are TRBV20-1 and TRBJ1-5, with 7 bases in between that match TRBD1. Sequenced material: blood. This TCR came from a young woman in good health. CDR3 protein: CSAKRTGSNQPQHF. The nucleotide sequence reads TGCAGTGCTAAGAGGACAGGTAGCAATCAGCCCCAGCATTTT.